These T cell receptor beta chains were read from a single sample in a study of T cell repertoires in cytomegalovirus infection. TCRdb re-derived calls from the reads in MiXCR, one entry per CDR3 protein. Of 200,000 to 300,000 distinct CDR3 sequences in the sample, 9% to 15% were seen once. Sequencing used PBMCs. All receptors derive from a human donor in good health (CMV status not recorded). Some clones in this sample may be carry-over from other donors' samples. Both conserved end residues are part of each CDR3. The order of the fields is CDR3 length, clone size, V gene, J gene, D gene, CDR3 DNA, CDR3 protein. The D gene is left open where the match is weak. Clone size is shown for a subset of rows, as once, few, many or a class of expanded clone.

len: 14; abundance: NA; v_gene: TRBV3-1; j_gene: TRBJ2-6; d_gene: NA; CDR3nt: TGTGCCAGCAGCCCCCGAGCAGGGTACAACGTCCTGACTTTC; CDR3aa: CASSPRAGYNVLTF
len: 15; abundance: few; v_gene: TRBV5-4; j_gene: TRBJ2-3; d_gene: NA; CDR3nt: TGTGCCAGCAGGCCGACAGGAGGGGGAATGGATACGCAGTATTTT; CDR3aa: CASRPTGGGMDTQYF
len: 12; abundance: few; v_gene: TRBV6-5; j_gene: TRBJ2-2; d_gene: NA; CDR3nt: TGTGCCACCGCTCTCGGGGGCGGGGAGCTGTTTTTT; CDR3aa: CATALGGGELFF
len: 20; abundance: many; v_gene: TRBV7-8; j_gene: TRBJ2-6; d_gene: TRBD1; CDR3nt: TGTGCCAGCAGCTCGGGGACAGGGTATAGAGAAGGCCCTGGGGCCAACGTCCTGACTTTC; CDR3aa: CASSSGTGYREGPGANVLTF
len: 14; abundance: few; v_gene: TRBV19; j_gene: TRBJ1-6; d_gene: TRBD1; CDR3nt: TGTGCCAGTAGTGCCGACAGGGGTAATTCACCCCTCCACTTT; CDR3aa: CASSADRGNSPLHF
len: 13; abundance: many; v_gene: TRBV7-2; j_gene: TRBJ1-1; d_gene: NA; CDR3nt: TGTGCCAGCAGCTTAGTGAGGGGAACTGAAGCTTTCTTT; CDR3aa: CASSLVRGTEAFF
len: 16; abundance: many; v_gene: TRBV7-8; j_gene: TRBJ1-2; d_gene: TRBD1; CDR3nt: TGTGCCAGCAGCCCCGTGCCCCGGGGACAGGGCTATGGCTACACCTTC; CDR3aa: CASSPVPRGQGYGYTF
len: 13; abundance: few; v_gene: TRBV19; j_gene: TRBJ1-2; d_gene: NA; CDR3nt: TGTGCCAGTAGTATAGCACAGGGTCATGGCTACACCTTC; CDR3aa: CASSIAQGHGYTF
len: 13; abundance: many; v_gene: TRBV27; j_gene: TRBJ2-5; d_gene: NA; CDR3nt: TGTGCCAGCAGTTTTCCCTCCCAAGAGACCCAGTACTTC; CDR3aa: CASSFPSQETQYF
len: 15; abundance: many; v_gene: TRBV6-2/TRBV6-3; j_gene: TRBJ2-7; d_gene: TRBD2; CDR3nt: TGTGCCAGCAGTCCACTCCGGACTAGTCTCCACGAGCAGTACTTC; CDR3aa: CASSPLRTSLHEQYF
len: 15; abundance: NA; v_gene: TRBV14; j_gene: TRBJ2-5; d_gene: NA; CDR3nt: TGTGCCAGCAGCCAAGCCTCGGGTTACCAAGAGACCCAGTACTTC; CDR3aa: CASSQASGYQETQYF
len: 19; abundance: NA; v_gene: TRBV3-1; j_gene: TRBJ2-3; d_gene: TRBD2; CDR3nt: TGTGCCAGCAGCCACCTAGCTCCGGGGGGGCCCGGAAGCACAGATACGCAGTATTTT; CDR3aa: CASSHLAPGGPGSTDTQYF
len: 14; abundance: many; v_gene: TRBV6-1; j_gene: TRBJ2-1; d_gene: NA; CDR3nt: TGTGCCAGCAGCTCCCCGTCGGGGGCCAATGAGCAGTTCTTC; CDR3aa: CASSSPSGANEQFF
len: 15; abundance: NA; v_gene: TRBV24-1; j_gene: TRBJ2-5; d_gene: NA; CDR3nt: TGTGCCACCAGTGATTTAACCAGGGATCAAGAGACCCAGTACTTC; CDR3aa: CATSDLTRDQETQYF
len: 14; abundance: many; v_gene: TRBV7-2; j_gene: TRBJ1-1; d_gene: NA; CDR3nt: TGTGCCAGCAGCTTTGGGGGTTCCAGCACTGAAGCTTTCTTT; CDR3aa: CASSFGGSSTEAFF
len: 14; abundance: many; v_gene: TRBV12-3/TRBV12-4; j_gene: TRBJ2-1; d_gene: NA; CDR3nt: TGTGCCAGCAGTCCACCCGGGACGCACAATGAGCAGTTCTTC; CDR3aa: CASSPPGTHNEQFF